One sample yielded the 21 T cell receptor beta chains listed below, sequenced in a study of identical twins. Each CDR3 protein gets one entry after TCRdb re-called the 5' RACE reads with MiXCR. The sample lists about 220,000 distinct CDR3 sequences, around 7.6% seen once, with over 5% in the top ten. A further study also used this sample, focusing on yellow fever vaccine responses in identical twins.

The sequenced material came from CD8+ T cells sorted from blood. Every receptor here comes from a woman younger than 30 in good health.

In this sample, this clonotype turned up many times. This rearrangement joins TRBV7-9 to TRBJ2-1; D possibly corresponds to TRBD2 (7 bases). Germline-derived CDR1 and CDR2 are SEHNR and FQNEAQ (reference sequence). Trimming cost V 5 bases and J 5 bases, with 16 bases left between them. The CDR3 is 15 residues long. The CDR3 nucleotides are TGTGCCAGCAGCCGCTTAGTAGGGGGGGACAATGAGCAGTTCTTC. It codes for CASSRLVGGDNEQFF. The full variable domain, with the rest looked up from reference TRBV7-9 and TRBJ2-1, is DTGVSQNPRHKITKRGQNVTFRCDPISEHNRLYWYRQTLGQGPEFLTYFQNEAQLEKSRLLSDRFSAERPKGSFSTLEIQRTEQGDSAMYLCASSRLVGGDNEQFFGPGTRLTVL.

This clonotype showed up just a few times. The chain links TRBV7-9 to TRBJ2-1, with 8 bases fitting TRBD2. From germline, CDR1 is SEHNR and CDR2 FQNEAQ (reference sequence). Unmatched junction bases numbered 11, after V lost 5 bases and J lost 5 bases. The CDR3 has 16 amino acids. CDR3 sequence: CASSPNGGAVDNEQFF. The CDR3 nucleotides read TGTGCCAGCAGCCCTAACGGGGGGGCCGTCGACAATGAGCAGTTCTTC.

V gene TRBV9 combines with J gene TRBJ2-2; TRBD2 matches 11 bases. The V gene's germline CDR1 is SGDLS and CDR2 YYNGEE. The CDR3 is 18 amino acids. After removal of 0 bases from V and 3 bases from J, the junction contained 7 bases not matched to a gene. CDR3 DNA: TGTGCCAGCAGCGTAGCGGAGACTAGCGGGATAGACACCGGGGAGCTGTTTTTT. Its translation: CASSVAETSGIDTGELFF.

The chain uses TRBV6-2 or TRBV6-3 and TRBJ2-7; 8 bases fit TRBD2. Germline V CDR1 and CDR2: MNHEY, SVGEGT. V lost 2 bases to trimming and J lost 6 bases; unmatched junction nucleotides: 6. The CDR3 consists of 14 residues. CDR3 sequence reads: CASSYGVAGSEQYF. The CDR3 DNA follows: TGTGCCAGCAGTTACGGGGTAGCGGGAAGCGAGCAGTACTTC.

V gene TRBV12-3 or TRBV12-4 combines with J gene TRBJ2-3; 7 nucleotides align to TRBD1. The J segment lost 8 bases and the V segment lost 2 bases, leaving 4 bases of the junction unmatched. This CDR3 contains 13 residues. The CDR3 sequence: CASSLRQGGTQYF. The DNA for the CDR3 is TGTGCCAGCAGTTTAAGACAGGGCGGTACGCAGTATTTT.

This clonotype occurred a few times. The chain has TRBV29-1 and TRBJ2-5; 9 bases fit TRBD1. This CDR3 has 16 residues. Germline V gives CDR1 SQVTM, CDR2 ANQGSEA. J gave up 2 bases and V 3 bases, and 10 bases lay outside the gene matches. Here the CDR3 DNA reads TGCAGCGTTGATTTTTCCGGGACAGGGTGGCAAGAGACCCAGTACTTC. Amino acids: CSVDFSGTGWQETQYF.

The rearrangement joins TRBV28 to TRBJ2-7, with 8 bases lining up with TRBD2. Germline-derived CDR1 and CDR2 are MDHEN and SYDVKM. The CDR3 covers 13 residues. V shed 9 bases, J shed 1 base, and the junction held 5 bases outside the gene matches. The CDR3 region is CASLTSASYEQYF. CDR3 nucleotides: TGTGCCAGTTTGACTAGCGCATCCTACGAGCAGTACTTC. Filled out from reference TRBV28 and TRBJ2-7, the complete variable domain reads DVKVTQSSRYLVKRTGEKVFLECVQDMDHENMFWYRQDPGLGLRLIYFSYDVKMKEKGDIPEGYSVSREKKERFSLILESASTNQTSMYLCASLTSASYEQYFGPGTRLTVT.

This clonotype has at least ten counts. CDR3 sequence reads: CAISEGGTRISYNEQFF. CDR3 in DNA: TGTGCCATCAGTGAGGGGGGTACTAGAATTTCCTACAATGAGCAGTTCTTC. The V and J genes are TRBV10-3 and TRBJ2-1; D tentatively fits TRBD1 or TRBD2 (5 bases each). Trimming cost V 2 bases and J 1 base, with 15 bases left between them. Germline CDR1 reads ENHRY; CDR2 reads SYGVKD. This CDR3 spans 17 amino acids.

This clonotype was seen ten or more times. The chain is built from TRBV12-3 or TRBV12-4 and TRBJ2-5; D gene unclear. Trimming removed 8 bases at V and 4 bases at J, with 8 bases between. This CDR3 region has 11 residues. CDR3 in amino acids: CASGIAETQYF. The CDR3 DNA reads as TGTGCCAGCGGGATCGCAGAGACCCAGTACTTC.

The chain joins TRBV2 to TRBJ2-1; 9 positions match TRBD2. Germline CDR1 and CDR2: SNHLY and FYNNEI. Unmatched junction bases numbered 3, after V lost 0 bases and J lost 6 bases. CDR3 size: 15 residues. The CDR3 region is CASSEASGSVNEQFF. The CDR3 DNA reads TGTGCCAGCAGTGAAGCTAGCGGGAGCGTCAATGAGCAGTTCTTC.

The chain links TRBV13 to TRBJ2-7, with 8 bases that match TRBD2. CDR1 is PRHDT, CDR2 FYEKMQ, per germline (reference sequence). This CDR3 spans 12 amino acids. V gave up 5 bases and J gave up 5 bases; unmatched junction bases: 2. DNA of the CDR3: TGTGCCAGCAGCCCTAGCGGGCACGAGCAGTACTTC. It is translated as CASSPSGHEQYF.

This clonotype was detected many times. This chain links TRBV7-9 with TRBJ2-2; tentative D call: TRBD1 (6 bases). The V gene lost 5 bases and the J gene lost 0 bases, with 13 bases spanning the gap. The germline V gene encodes CDR1 SEHNR and CDR2 FQNEAQ (reference sequence). The CDR3 spans 16 residues. The DNA of the CDR3 is TGTGCCAGCAGCCTCATCAGGGGCCCGAACACCGGGGAGCTGTTTTTT. Protein: CASSLIRGPNTGELFF.

This clonotype has ten or more counts. This chain joins TRBV15 and TRBJ2-1; the match to TRBD2 covers 8 bases. V was clipped by 3 bases and J by 3 bases; unmatched bases: 7. The CDR3 consists of 16 residues. Germline loops: CDR1 LNHNV, CDR2 YYDKDF (reference sequence). The CDR3 region is CATSRKAGAVYNEQFF. The CDR3 DNA sequence: TGTGCCACCAGCAGGAAAGCGGGAGCCGTCTACAATGAGCAGTTCTTC. Full variable domain (remainder filled in from reference TRBV15 and TRBJ2-1): DAMVIQNPRYQVTQFGKPVTLSCSQTLNHNVMYWYQQKSSQAPKLLFHYYDKDFNNEADTPDNFQSRRPNTSFCFLDIRSPGLGDTAMYLCATSRKAGAVYNEQFFGPGTRLTVL.

There are many counts of this clonotype. This chain links TRBV12-3 or TRBV12-4 with TRBJ2-7, with D unresolved. V was pared by 5 bases and J by 2 bases, with 4 bases between. This CDR3 region has 11 residues. The CDR3 reads CASSVAYEQYF. CDR3 DNA: TGTGCCAGCAGTGTCGCCTACGAGCAGTACTTC.

Ten or more counts support this clonotype. The CDR3 DNA reads TGTGCCAGCAGCGTAGGACTAGCGGGAAACTCCTACGAGCAGTACTTC. Encoded protein: CASSVGLAGNSYEQYF. The chain joins TRBV9 to TRBJ2-7; TRBD2 aligns across 11 bases. V shed 0 bases, J shed 0 bases, and the junction held 2 bases outside the gene matches. The V gene's germline CDR1 is SGDLS and CDR2 YYNGEE. The CDR3 length is 16 residues. Full variable domain (outside the CDR3, taken from reference TRBV9 and TRBJ2-7): DSGVTQTPKHLITATGQRVTLRCSPRSGDLSVYWYQQSLDQGLQFLIQYYNGEERAKGNILERFSAQQFPDLHSELNLSSLELGDSALYFCASSVGLAGNSYEQYFGPGTRLTVT.

The gene calls are TRBV4-2 and TRBJ2-3, with 7 bases matching TRBD2. The CDR3 covers 18 residues. The ends lost 0 bases at V and 1 base at J; junction bases unmatched: 10. Germline V gene lookup returns CDR1 LGHNA and CDR2 YNFKEQ. The CDR3 DNA is TGTGCCAGCAGCCAAGATCTGGCTAGCGGTGGGGGCACAGATACGCAGTATTTT. As protein: CASSQDLASGGGTDTQYF.

This clonotype was observed at least ten times. This chain joins TRBV25-1 and TRBJ2-1; no definite D call. Germline assignment: CDR1 MGHDK and CDR2 SYGVNS. Between the trimmed V and J ends, which lost 2 bases and 10 bases, there was a span of 9 bases. The CDR3 totals 12 residues. The CDR3 is CASSEVSSEQFF. In DNA form, the CDR3 reads TGTGCCAGCAGTGAAGTCTCGTCGGAGCAGTTCTTC.

The chain combines TRBV6-1 with TRBJ2-5; 9 bases are shared with TRBD2. Trimming took 6 bases from V and 7 from J; bases not matched to a gene: 12. Looked up from germline, CDR1 is MNHNS and CDR2 is SASEGT. The CDR3 has 15 amino acids. The DNA of the CDR3 is TGTGCCAGCAGCCCTAATAGCGGGAGCCTAGGGACCCAGTACTTC. Protein: CASSPNSGSLGTQYF.

The rearrangement links TRBV27 to TRBJ1-2; D possibly corresponds to TRBD1 (6 bases). V was clipped by 6 bases and J by 7 bases, with 18 bases between them. The CDR3 runs to 14 residues. Germline V lookup: CDR1 MNHEY, CDR2 SMNVEV (reference sequence). The CDR3 region is CASSPTGALFGYTF. The CDR3, as DNA: TGTGCCAGCAGCCCGACAGGTGCCCTATTTGGCTACACCTTC.

In this sample, this clonotype turned up a few times. V is TRBV7-6 and J is TRBJ2-7, with D uncertain. The V end lost 0 bases, the J end lost 7 bases, and 13 bases lay between the germline ends. This CDR3 has 14 amino acids. Germline V gene lookup returns CDR1 SGHVS and CDR2 FNYEAQ. The CDR3 DNA sequence: TGTGCCAGCAGCTTAGCCCCTCGAACAGAAGAGCAGTACTTC. Its protein is CASSLAPRTEEQYF.

The V and J genes are TRBV2 and TRBJ2-5; D uncertain. CDR1 is SNHLY, CDR2 FYNNEI, per germline. V lost 2 bases, J lost 2 bases, and 6 bases lay in between. The CDR3 sequence is 13 residues long. The CDR3 reads CASSEWLQETQYF. The CDR3, as DNA: TGTGCCAGCAGTGAATGGCTGCAAGAGACCCAGTACTTC.